The clone carrying this T cell receptor (beta chain) has a handful of counts. The antigen is unknown. This sample is drawn from a study of B cell selection in AIRE deficiency. Study observations and caveats: Only about 9% of more than 3,000 shared Treg sequences were patient-specific; 30% to 40% healthy-specific. Around 31% of healthy-donor shared Treg TCRbeta sequences appeared in patient Tconv cells.

Per the original data handling: About 53,000 patient and 9.56x10^4 healthy donor TCRbeta sequences came from Tregs. Generated by immunoSEQ multiplex PCR, the TCRdb table keeps only in-frame clones and is missing some. Clonal size and the V and J genes are those of that table, whereas D and trimming came from the DNA. The sample has 20,000 to 25,000 clones; roughly 93% are singletons. Germline CDR1 SGHTA, CDR2 FQGNSA. CDR3 size: 14 residues. Trimming took off 3 bases at V and 2 bases at J, with 8 bases between the two ends. Sorted regulatory T cells were CD4-positive, CD25-high and CD127-low or negative.

This clonotype was sampled from a human donor with AIRE deficiency. The specimen sequenced was Tregs sorted from PBMCs. This chain uses TRBV7-2 with TRBJ1-5; possibly TRBD1 for D (5 bases). CDR3 protein: CASSFSGGNQPQHF. Here the CDR3 DNA reads TGTGCCAGCAGCTTCTCGGGGGGCAATCAGCCCCAGCATTTT.